This T cell receptor (beta chain) was found in a study of blood T cell repertoires in COVID-19. For the study at large: Samples came from the United States, Italy and Spain, spanning acute and convalescent COVID-19. T cells, B-cell-depleted T cells, or PBMCs provided the cDNA or gDNA that served as material.

Germline V gives CDR1 MGHRA, CDR2 YSYEKL. V trimming: 4 bases; J trimming: 8 bases; junction bases outside the gene matches: 5. The CDR3 extends over 14 amino acids. Methods used by the authors: Quantification of nucleated cells was approximated via reference gene primer amplification. Measured with immunoSEQ multiplex PCR; TCRdb has only the in-frame clones, and not every one. The V and J calls and clone size were taken over from that table, and D and trimming were inferred from the DNA. The sample lists some 45,000 clones, roughly 86% seen once, with about 13% in the top ten. The chain employs TRBV4-1 and TRBJ1-3; TRBD1 aligns across 10 bases. The sequencing input was peripheral blood. This clonotype was sampled from a human donor in a cohort sampled during active COVID-19. CDR3 bases: TGCGCCAGCAGCCGAATCGGACAGGGGGACACCATATATTTT. As protein: CASSRIGQGDTIYF.